Detailed here is one TCR beta chain. One end of the junction is discordant with germline, which a read error may explain. Profiled with immunoSEQ multiplex PCR; TCRdb holds only in-frame clones, not every one. The sample comprises tens of thousands of clones, around 84% of which are singletons, and less than 2% rests with the top ten. The record originates from a study of PD-L1 blockade in urothelial cancer. Overall study context: Treatment start was followed by blood analysis at 3 weeks (second dose) and again at 6 weeks. There were a median of approximately 150,000 T cells in blood samples.

The CDR3 consists of 12 residues. Germline V gives CDR1 SEHNR, CDR2 FQNEAQ (reference sequence). The chain has TRBV7-9 and TRBJ2-7, with D possibly matching TRBD2 (5 bases). This sequence was found in a man in his fifties or sixties with urothelial cancer. The sequenced sample was PBMCs, obtained around atezolizumab (anti-PD-L1) treatment. CDR3 region: CASSANSGRIDF. CDR3 DNA sequence: TGTGCCAGCAGCGCAAACTCTGGGAGAATTGACTTC.